The clone carrying this TCR beta chain was observed many times. The data were obtained in a study of early T cells in non-severe SARS-CoV-2 infection. The library protocol tagged individual cDNA molecules with unique molecular identifiers. Via MiXCR, TCRdb re-called the 5' RACE reads, giving one row per CDR3 protein. Of tens of thousands of distinct CDR3 sequences listed, roughly a tenth were seen once; the top ten hold around 8.3%. V lost 3 bases to trimming and J lost 4 bases, with 11 bases between them. This CDR3 region has 13 residues. Looked up from germline, CDR1 is DFQATT and CDR2 is SNEGSKA (reference sequence).

The rearrangement uses TRBV20-1 and TRBJ2-3, with a weak D call TRBD2 (6 bases). This receptor was taken from an adult who was a healthcare worker with PCR-confirmed SARS-CoV-2 infection or an uninfected control (not recorded which). Material for sequencing was whole blood. CDR3 protein: CSARGGTADTQYF. The CDR3 bases are TGCAGTGCTAGGGGCGGGACGGCAGATACGCAGTATTTT.